A selection of T cell receptor beta chains follows, all from one sample in a study of cytomegalovirus exposure and HLA in healthy donors. Profiled with immunoSEQ multiplex PCR; TCRdb holds only in-frame clones, not every one. The sample has 120,000 or so clones; around 80% are singletons. Sequencing used PBMCs. The receptors stem from a female donor in good health and CMV-seronegative. CDR3s include the opening cysteine and the closing phenylalanine or tryptophan.

V | CDR3
TRBV6-5 | CASASTGGGEAFF
TRBV5-1 | CASSLSTLAGEETQYF
TRBV18 | CASSPTGQGSNQPQHF
TRBV30 | CAWNGQGNGYTF
TRBV6-1 | CASNPGQDTSYEQYF
TRBV7-9 | CSSSYPSGTGTNEQYF
TRBV5-6 | CASSYRQGKNSQYF
TRBV7-3 | CASNLAGEFTDTQYF
TRBV25-1 | CASNDRENYGYTF
TRBV7-9 | CSSEGLAYEQYF
TRBV7-3 | CASSPSGYSYNEQFF
TRBV18 | CASSPLRAPGSYNEQFF
TRBV29-1 | CSVDLTPSSYNEQFF
TRBV7-2 | CASSSRAGPGSYNEQFF